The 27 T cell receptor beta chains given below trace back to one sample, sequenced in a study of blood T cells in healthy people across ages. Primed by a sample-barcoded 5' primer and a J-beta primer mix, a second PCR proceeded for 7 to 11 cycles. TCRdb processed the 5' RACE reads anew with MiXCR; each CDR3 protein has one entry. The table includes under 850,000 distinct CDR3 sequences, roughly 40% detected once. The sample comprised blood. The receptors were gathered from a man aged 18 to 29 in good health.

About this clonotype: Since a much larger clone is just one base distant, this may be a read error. In DNA, the CDR3 is TGTGCCAGCAGTCGAGCGGGGGCCATCTCCTACGAGCAGTACTTC. Translating it yields CASSRAGAISYEQYF. This rearrangement joins TRBV6-6 to TRBJ2-7; 8 bases fit TRBD2. Germline V gives CDR1 MNHNY, CDR2 SVGAGI (reference sequence). This CDR3 comprises 15 residues. V was pared by 5 bases and J by 0 bases, with 6 bases of the junction left unmatched.

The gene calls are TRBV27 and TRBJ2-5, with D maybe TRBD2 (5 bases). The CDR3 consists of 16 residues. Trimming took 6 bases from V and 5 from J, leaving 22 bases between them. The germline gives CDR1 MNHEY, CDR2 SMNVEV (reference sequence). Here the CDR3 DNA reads TGTGCCAGCAGCATTCGAGGCAGAAGAGGGTCGGAGACCCAGTACTTC. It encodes CASSIRGRRGSETQYF.

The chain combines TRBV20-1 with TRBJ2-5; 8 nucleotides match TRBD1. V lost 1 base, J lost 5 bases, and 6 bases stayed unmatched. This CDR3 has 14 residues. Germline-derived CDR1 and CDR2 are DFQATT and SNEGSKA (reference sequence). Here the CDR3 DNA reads TGCAGTGCTAGAGCTGGGGACAGGTTGGAGACCCAGTACTTC. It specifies CSARAGDRLETQYF.

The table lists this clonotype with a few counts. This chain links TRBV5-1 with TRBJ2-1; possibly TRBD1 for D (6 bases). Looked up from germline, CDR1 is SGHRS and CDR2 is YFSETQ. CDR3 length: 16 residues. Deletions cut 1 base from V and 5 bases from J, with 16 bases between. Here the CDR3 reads CASSLSPRTANNEQFF. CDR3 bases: TGCGCCAGCAGCTTGTCACCCCGGACAGCTAACAATGAGCAGTTCTTC.

The CDR3 is CASSDGLAGGNEQFF. CDR3 bases: TGTGCCAGCAGTGATGGGCTAGCGGGGGGGAATGAGCAGTTCTTC. The V gene is TRBV2, the J gene TRBJ2-1, with 12 bases matching TRBD2. This CDR3 region has 15 residues. Losses at the gene ends were 3 bases for V and 7 bases for J; bases not matched to a gene: 4. Germline loops: CDR1 SNHLY, CDR2 FYNNEI.

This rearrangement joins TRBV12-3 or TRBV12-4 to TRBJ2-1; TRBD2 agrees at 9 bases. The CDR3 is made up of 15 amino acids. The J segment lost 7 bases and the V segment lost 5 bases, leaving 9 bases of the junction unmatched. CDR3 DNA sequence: TGTGCCAGCAGTAGAGGGGCGGGGGGGCTAAATGAGCAGTTCTTC. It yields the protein CASSRGAGGLNEQFF.

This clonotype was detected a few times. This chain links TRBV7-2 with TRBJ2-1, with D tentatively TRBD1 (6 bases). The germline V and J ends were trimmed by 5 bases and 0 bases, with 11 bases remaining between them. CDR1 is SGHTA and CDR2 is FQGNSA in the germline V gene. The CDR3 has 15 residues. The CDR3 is CASSHRGYSYNEQFF. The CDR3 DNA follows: TGTGCCAGCAGCCATAGGGGGTACTCCTACAATGAGCAGTTCTTC.

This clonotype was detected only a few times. The CDR3 region is CASSSRQQNTGELFF. The CDR3 DNA reads TGTGCCAGCAGCTCGCGACAGCAGAACACCGGGGAGCTGTTTTTT. This chain links TRBV7-2 with TRBJ2-2, with a possible D match to TRBD1 (5 bases). Germline CDR1 is SGHTA and CDR2 is FQGNSA. Trimming stripped 4 bases from V and 1 base from J, with 10 bases between. The CDR3 length is 15 residues. The variable domain in full, completed from reference TRBV7-2 and TRBJ2-2, reads GAGVSQSPSNKVTEKGKDVELRCDPISGHTALYWYRQSLGQGLEFLIYFQGNSAPDKSGLPSDRFSAERTGGSVSTLTIQRTQQEDSAVYLCASSSRQQNTGELFFGEGSRLTVL.

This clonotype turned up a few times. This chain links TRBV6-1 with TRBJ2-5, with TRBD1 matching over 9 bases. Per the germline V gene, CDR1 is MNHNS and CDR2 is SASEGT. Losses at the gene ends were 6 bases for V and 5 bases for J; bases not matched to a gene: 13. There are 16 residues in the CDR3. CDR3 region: CASSEIIGTGLETQYF. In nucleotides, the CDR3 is TGTGCCAGCAGCGAAATCATCGGGACAGGGCTTGAGACCCAGTACTTC.

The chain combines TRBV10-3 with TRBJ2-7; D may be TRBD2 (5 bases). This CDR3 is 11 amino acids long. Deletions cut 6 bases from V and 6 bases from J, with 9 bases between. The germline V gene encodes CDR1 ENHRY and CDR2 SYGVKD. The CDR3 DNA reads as TGTGCCATCAGGGCGGGCTCCGAGCAGTACTTC. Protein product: CAIRAGSEQYF.

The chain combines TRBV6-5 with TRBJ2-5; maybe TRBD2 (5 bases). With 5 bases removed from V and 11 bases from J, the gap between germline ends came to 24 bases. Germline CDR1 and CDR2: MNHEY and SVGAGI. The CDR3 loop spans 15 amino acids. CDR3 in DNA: TGTGCCAGCAGTCATGGACTGCTTCCATACAATGAGCAGTACTTC. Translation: CASSHGLLPYNEQYF.

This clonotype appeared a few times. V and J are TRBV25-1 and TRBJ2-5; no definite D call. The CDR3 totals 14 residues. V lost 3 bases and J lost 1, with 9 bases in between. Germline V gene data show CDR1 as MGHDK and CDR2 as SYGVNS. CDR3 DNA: TGTGCCAGCAGTGACCAAGGGCTCCAAGAGACCCAGTACTTC. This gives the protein CASSDQGLQETQYF.

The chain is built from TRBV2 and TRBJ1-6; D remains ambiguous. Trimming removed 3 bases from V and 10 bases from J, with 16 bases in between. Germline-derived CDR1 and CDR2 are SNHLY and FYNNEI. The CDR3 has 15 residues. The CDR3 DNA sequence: TGTGCCAGCAGTGAGGAAAGGACCAGTGGGTCACCCCTCCACTTT. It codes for CASSEERTSGSPLHF.

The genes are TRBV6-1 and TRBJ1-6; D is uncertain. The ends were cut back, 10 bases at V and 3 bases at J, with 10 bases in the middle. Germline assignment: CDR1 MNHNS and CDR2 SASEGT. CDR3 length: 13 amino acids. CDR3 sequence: CATGGIYNSPLHF. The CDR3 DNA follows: TGTGCCACCGGAGGGATCTATAATTCACCCCTCCACTTT.

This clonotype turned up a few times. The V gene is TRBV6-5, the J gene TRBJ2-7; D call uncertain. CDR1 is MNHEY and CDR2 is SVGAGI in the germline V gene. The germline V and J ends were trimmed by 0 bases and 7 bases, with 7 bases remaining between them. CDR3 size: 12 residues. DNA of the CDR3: TGTGCCAGCAGTTACTCGATGGGTGAGCAGTACTTC. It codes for CASSYSMGEQYF.

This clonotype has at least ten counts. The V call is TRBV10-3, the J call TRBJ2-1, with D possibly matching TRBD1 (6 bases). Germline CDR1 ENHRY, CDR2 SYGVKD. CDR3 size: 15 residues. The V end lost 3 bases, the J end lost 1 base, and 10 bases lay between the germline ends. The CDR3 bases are TGTGCCATCAGTGAAGGTCAGGGGTCCTACAATGAGCAGTTCTTC. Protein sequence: CAISEGQGSYNEQFF.

DNA for the CDR3: TGCAGTGCTAGCTACGGGGGTGCAGAGAGCTCCTACAATGAGCAGTTCTTC. Amino acid sequence: CSASYGGAESSYNEQFF. The gene calls are TRBV20-1 and TRBJ2-1; D might be TRBD2 (6 bases). With 3 bases removed from V and 0 bases from J, the gap between germline ends came to 18 bases. In germline, CDR1 is DFQATT, CDR2 SNEGSKA (reference sequence). The CDR3 has 17 amino acids.

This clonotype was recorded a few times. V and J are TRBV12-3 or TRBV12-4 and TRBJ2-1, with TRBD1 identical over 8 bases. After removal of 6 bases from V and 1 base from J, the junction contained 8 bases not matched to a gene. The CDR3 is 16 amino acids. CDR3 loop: CASRGGRGRSYNEQFF. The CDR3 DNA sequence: TGTGCCAGCAGGGGAGGCAGGGGGCGATCCTACAATGAGCAGTTCTTC.

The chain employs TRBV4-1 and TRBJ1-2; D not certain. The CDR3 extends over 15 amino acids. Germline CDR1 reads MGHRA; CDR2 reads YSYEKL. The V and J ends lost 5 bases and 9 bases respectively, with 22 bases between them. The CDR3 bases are TGCGCCAGCAGCTTTCCTATGCCAGCCTTTTCTCGCTACACCTTC. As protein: CASSFPMPAFSRYTF.

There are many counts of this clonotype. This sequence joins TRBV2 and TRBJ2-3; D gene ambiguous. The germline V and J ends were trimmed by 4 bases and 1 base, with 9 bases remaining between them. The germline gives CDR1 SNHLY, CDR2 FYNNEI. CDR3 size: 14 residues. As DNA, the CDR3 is TGTGCCAGCAGTGTGCAGGTGGGCACAGATACGCAGTATTTT. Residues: CASSVQVGTDTQYF.

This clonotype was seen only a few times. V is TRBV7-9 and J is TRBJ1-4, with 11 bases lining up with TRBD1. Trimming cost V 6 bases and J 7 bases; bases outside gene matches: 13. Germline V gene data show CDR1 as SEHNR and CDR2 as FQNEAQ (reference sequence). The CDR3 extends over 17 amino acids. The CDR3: CASSPGTGGFKGEKLFF. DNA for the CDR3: TGTGCCAGCAGTCCCGGGACAGGGGGTTTTAAGGGTGAAAAACTGTTTTTT.

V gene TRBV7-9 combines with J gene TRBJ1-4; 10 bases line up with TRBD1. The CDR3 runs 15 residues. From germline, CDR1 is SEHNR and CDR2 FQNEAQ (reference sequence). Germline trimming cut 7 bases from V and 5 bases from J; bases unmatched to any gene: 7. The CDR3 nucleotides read TGTGCCAGCATCTATGGGACAGGGGCAAATGAAAAACTGTTTTTT. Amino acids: CASIYGTGANEKLFF.

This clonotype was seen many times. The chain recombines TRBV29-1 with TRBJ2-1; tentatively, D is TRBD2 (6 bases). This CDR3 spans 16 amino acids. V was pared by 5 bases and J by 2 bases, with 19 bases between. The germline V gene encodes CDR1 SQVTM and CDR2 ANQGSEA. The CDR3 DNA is TGCAGCGTTACCTATATCGGAGGGAAAACCTACAATGAGCAGTTCTTC. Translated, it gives CSVTYIGGKTYNEQFF.

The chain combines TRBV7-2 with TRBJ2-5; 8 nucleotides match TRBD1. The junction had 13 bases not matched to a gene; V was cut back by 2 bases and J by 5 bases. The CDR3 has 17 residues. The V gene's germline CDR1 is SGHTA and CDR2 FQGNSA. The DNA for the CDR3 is TGTGCCAGCAGCTTAAGGTTTGGTCAGGGGGCTGGGGAGACCCAGTACTTC. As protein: CASSLRFGQGAGETQYF.

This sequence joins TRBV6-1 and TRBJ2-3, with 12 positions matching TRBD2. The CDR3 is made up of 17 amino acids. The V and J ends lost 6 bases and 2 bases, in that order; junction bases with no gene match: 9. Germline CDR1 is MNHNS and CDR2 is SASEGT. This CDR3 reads CASSLTSGGPTTDTQYF. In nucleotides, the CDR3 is TGTGCCAGCAGCCTGACTAGCGGGGGCCCTACCACAGATACGCAGTATTTT.

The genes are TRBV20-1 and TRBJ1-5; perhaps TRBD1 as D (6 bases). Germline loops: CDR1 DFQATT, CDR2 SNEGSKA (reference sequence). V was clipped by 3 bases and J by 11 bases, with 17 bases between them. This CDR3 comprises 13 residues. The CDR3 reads CSARGGQGLTQHF. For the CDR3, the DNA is TGCAGTGCTAGGGGGGGACAAGGTCTTACCCAGCATTTT.

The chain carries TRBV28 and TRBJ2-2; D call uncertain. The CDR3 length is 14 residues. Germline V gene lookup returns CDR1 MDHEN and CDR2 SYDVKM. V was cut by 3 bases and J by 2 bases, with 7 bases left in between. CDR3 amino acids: CASSLKPNTGELFF. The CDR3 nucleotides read TGTGCCAGCAGTTTGAAACCAAACACCGGGGAGCTGTTTTTT.